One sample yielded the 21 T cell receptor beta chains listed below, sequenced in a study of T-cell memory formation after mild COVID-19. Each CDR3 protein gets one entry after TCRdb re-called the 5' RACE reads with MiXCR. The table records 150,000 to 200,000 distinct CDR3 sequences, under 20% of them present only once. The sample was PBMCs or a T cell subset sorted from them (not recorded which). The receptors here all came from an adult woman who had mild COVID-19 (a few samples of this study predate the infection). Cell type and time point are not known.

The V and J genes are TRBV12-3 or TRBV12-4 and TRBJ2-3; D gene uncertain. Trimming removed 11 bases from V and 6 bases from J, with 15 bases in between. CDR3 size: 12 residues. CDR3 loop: CASAGRWDTQYF. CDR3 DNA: TGTGCCTCGGCAGGCCGTTGGGATACGCAGTATTTT.

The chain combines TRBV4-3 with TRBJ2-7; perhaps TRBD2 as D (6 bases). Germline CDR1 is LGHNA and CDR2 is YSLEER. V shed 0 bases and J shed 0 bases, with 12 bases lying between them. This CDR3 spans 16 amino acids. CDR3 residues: CASSQDVRGSSYEQYF. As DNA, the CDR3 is TGCGCCAGCAGCCAAGATGTCCGGGGGAGCTCCTACGAGCAGTACTTC.

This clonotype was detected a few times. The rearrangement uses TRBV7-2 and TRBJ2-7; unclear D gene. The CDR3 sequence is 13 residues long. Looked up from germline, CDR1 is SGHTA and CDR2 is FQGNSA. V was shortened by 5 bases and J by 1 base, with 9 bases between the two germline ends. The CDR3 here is CASSKPGSYEQYF. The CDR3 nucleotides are TGTGCCAGCAGCAAGCCTGGGTCCTACGAGCAGTACTTC.

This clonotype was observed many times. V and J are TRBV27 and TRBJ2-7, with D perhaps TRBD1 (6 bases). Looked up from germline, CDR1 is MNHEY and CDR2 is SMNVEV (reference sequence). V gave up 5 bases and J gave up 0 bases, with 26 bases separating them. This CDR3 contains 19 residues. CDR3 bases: TGTGCCAGCAGTCGTAAAGGACCCGGGACATCTTTGAGCTCCTACGAGCAGTACTTC. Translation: CASSRKGPGTSLSSYEQYF.

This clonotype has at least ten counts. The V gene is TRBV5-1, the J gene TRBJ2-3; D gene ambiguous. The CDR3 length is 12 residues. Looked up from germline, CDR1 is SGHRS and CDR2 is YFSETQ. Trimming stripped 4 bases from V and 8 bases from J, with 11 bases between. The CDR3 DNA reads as TGCGCCAGCAGCGCCGGATACGGTACGCAGTATTTT. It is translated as CASSAGYGTQYF.

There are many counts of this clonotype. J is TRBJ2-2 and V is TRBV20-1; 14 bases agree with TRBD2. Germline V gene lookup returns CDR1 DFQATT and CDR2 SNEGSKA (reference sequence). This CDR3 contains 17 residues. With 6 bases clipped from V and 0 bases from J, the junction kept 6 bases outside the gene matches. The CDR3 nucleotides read TGCAGTGCGCGACTAGCGGGGGGGACGTCGAACACCGGGGAGCTGTTTTTT. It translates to CSARLAGGTSNTGELFF.

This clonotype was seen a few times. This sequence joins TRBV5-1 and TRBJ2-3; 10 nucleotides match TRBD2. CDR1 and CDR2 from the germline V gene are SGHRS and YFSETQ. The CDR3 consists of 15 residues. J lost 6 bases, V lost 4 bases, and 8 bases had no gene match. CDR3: CASSPILAGRDTQYF. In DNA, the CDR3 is TGCGCCAGCAGCCCAATACTAGCGGGGAGGGATACGCAGTATTTT.

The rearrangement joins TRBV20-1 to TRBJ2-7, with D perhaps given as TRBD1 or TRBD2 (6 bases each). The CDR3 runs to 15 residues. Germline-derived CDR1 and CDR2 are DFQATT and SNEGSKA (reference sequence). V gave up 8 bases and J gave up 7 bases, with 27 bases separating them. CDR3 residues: CSTIRGGTFAREQYF. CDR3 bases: TGCAGTACAATCAGGGGCGGGACGTTTGCTAGAGAGCAGTACTTC.

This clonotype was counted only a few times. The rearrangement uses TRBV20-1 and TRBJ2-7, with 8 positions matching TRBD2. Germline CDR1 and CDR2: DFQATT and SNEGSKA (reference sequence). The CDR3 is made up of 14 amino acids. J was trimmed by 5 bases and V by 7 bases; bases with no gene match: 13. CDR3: CSGLSGGFFHEQYF. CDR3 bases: TGCAGTGGCCTGAGCGGGGGTTTTTTCCACGAGCAGTACTTC.

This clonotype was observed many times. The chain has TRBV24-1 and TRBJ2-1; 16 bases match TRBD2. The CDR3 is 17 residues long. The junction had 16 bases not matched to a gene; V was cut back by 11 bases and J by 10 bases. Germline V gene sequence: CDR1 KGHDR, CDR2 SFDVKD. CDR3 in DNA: TGTGCCATCGAAGCCGGGACTAGCGGGAGGGCCCAACGGGAGCAGTTCTTC. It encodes CAIEAGTSGRAQREQFF.

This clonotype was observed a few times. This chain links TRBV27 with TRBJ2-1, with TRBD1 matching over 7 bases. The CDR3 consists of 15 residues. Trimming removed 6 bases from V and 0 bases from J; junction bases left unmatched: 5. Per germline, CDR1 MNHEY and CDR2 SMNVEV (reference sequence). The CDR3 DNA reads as TGTGCCAGCAGCCGACAGGGTAGCTCCTACAATGAGCAGTTCTTC. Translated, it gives CASSRQGSSYNEQFF.

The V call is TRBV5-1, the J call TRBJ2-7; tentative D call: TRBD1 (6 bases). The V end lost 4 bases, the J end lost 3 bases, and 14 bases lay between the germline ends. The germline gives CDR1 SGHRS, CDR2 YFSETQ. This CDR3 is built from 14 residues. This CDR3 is CASSQNRELYEQYF. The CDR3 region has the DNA TGCGCCAGCAGCCAAAACAGGGAGCTCTACGAGCAGTACTTC.

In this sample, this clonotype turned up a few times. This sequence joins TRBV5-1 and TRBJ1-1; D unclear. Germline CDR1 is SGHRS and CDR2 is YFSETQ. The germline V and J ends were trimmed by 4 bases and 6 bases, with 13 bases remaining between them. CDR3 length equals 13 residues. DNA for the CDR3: TGCGCCAGCAGCCCTGGACGTGGATCTGAAGCTTTCTTT. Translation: CASSPGRGSEAFF.

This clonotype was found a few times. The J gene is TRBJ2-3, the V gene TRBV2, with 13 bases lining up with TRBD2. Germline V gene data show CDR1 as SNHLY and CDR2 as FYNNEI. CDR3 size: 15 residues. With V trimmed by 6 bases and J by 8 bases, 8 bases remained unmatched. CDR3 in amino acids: CASSGRTSGGGTQYF. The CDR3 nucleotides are TGTGCCAGCAGCGGACGGACTAGCGGGGGTGGTACGCAGTATTTT.

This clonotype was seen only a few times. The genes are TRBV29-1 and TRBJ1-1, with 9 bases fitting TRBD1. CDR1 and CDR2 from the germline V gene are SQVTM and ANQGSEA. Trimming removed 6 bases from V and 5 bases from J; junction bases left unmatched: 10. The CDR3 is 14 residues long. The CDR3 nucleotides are TGCAGCGTCAGCCGCGGGACAGGGAAAACTGAAGCTTTCTTT. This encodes CSVSRGTGKTEAFF.

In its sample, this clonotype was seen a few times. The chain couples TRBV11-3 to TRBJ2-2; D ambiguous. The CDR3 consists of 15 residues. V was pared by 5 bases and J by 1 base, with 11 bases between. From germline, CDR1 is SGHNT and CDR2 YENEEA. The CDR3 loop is CASSLGALNTGELFF. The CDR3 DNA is TGTGCCAGCAGCCTTGGTGCTCTGAACACCGGGGAGCTGTTTTTT.

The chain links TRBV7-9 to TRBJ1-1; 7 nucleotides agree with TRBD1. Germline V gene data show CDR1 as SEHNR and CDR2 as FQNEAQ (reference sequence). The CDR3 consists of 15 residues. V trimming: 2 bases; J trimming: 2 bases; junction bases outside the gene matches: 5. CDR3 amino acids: CASSLRRDSNTEAFF. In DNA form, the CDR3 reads TGTGCCAGCAGCTTACGCCGGGACAGTAACACTGAAGCTTTCTTT.

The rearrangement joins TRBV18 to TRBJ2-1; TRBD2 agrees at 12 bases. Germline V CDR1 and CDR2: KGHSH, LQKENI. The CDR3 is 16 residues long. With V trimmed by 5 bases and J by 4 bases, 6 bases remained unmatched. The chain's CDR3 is CASSASSGGAYNEQFF. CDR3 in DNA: TGTGCCAGCTCAGCATCTAGCGGGGGGGCTTACAATGAGCAGTTCTTC.

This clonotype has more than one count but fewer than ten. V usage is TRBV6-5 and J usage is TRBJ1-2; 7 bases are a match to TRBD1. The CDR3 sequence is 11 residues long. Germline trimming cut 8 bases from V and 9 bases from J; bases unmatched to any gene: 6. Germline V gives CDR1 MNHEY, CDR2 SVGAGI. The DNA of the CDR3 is TGTGCCAGCGGAAAGACAGGGCGCTACACCTTC. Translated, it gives CASGKTGRYTF.

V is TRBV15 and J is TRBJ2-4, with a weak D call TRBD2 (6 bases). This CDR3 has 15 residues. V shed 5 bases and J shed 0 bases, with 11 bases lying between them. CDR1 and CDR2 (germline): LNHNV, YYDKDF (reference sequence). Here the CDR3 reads CATSSGTGAKNIQYF. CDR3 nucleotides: TGTGCCACCAGCTCCGGGACTGGAGCCAAAAACATTCAGTACTTC.

CDR3 coding DNA: TGTGCCACCAGTGATTCCCACAAGAGCAATCAGCCCCAGCATTTT. The encoded protein is CATSDSHKSNQPQHF. This rearrangement joins TRBV24-1 to TRBJ1-5; no clear D gene. V was cut by 2 bases and J by 1 base, with 8 bases left in between. Germline V gene sequence: CDR1 KGHDR, CDR2 SFDVKD. The CDR3 is made up of 15 amino acids.